This T cell receptor (beta chain) was obtained from a study of T cell clonality in common variable immunodeficiency (dated by TCRdb to 2014 to 2015). From the cysteine through the phenylalanine, the CDR3 covers 14 amino acids. The DNA has 33 bases, all within the CDR3, and is read from base 1. The V end gives up 5 bases and the J end 6 bases, leaving 7 bases in the junction not matched to a gene. CDR1 SGHTA and CDR2 FQGNSA were looked up in the germline V gene. This clone was detected many times. Its antigen is currently not known. The CDR3 extends 3 residues past the end of the read, so its final part is completed from the germline J gene. For sequencing input, CVID and control samples contributed equivalent amounts of genomic DNA. For every sample, a 60 bp segment covering the rearranged TCRbeta CDR3 region was amplified and then sequenced. The immunoSEQ assay, a bias-corrected multiplex PCR combined with high-throughput sequencing, was used for TCRbeta amplification. Concerning the study's data processing: Each unique nucleotide sequence was treated as a clone and annotated with V, D and J genes, copy number and frequency. Sequences were labeled productive if in frame, and non-productive if out of frame or containing stop codons. Clonality was calculated from Shannon's entropy as previously described. The predicted amino acid sequences of productive clones were used to derive the mean CDR3 Kyte-Doolittle hydropathy. The R hclust function was used to hierarchically cluster scaled V gene usage with Manhattan distance and complete linkage. To assess clone sharing by CDR3 amino acid sequence, 12 repertoires per group were resampled over 100 rounds. The repertoires were searched for 70 published EBV-specific TCRbeta sequences and roughly 250 published CMV-specific TCRbeta sequences. After two CVID samples that produced fewer than 10,000 sequences were dropped from the analysis, 45 or so CVID repertoires remained. In its TCRdb copy, this immuneACCESS table keeps in-frame sequences only and misses some clones. Where compared with another copy, unresolved V genes explain less than half of these, and the others have no known cause. The DNA was the basis for D and trimming; V, J and clone size are from that table. The data for this sample show 30,000 to 40,000 clones, each detected more than once. Together, the top ten hold about 26% of the sample.

Results and caveats for the whole study, not just this receptor: Differences among patients in the CVID cohort limited the correlations between repertoire features and clinical complications. CVID subjects shared fewer TCRbeta clones with each other than healthy controls did (p < 0.0001). Although equal DNA input was used, an average of roughly 85,000 unique sequences per sample was obtained for controls, compared with some 30,000 for CVID samples. Reportedly, TCRbeta sequences from CVID had fewer deletions and N-nucleotide insertions, and highly modified clones with 13 or more V deletions were absent from CVID. TCRbeta clonality was higher in CVID subjects than in healthy controls (t-test p = 0.018), and the increase was most characteristic of about a third of subjects. According to the authors, figuring out what caused the increased clonality in CVID would require sequencing the repertoires of T cell subpopulations.

Standard criteria were used to diagnose CVID, namely serum IgG, IgA and/or IgM reduced below the normal range together with specific antibody deficiency. The CVID group comprised some 44 subjects, 15 or so female and 29 male, aged roughly 9 to 64 years with a mean age of roughly 36. Most CVID patients and most healthy controls were of Caucasian heritage. All CVID subjects had received replacement immunoglobulin therapy for at least one year at the time of study participation. At blood collection, none of the CVID subjects was ill or on immunomodulatory or immunosuppressive medication. Heparinized peripheral whole blood samples of about 4.5 to 8 ml were collected from each donor. TCRbeta CDR3 repertoires were sequenced from genomic DNA of adults with common variable immune deficiency (CVID) and healthy adult controls. Diluted blood was density-centrifuged over Hypaque 1077 or Ficoll-Paque to isolate peripheral blood mononuclear cells. Unsorted mononuclear cells served as the source of genomic DNA, which was extracted either by Qiagen column purification or by a centrifugation-based method.

This chain joins TRBV7-2 to TRBJ2-3; the junction holds 8 bases that match TRBD2. The sequenced sample consisted of peripheral blood mononuclear cells. This sequence originates from a human donor with common variable immunodeficiency. The CDR3 in this case is CASSTGGATDTQYF. Partial CDR3 DNA: TGTGCCAGCAGCACGGGGGGGGCGACGGATACG.